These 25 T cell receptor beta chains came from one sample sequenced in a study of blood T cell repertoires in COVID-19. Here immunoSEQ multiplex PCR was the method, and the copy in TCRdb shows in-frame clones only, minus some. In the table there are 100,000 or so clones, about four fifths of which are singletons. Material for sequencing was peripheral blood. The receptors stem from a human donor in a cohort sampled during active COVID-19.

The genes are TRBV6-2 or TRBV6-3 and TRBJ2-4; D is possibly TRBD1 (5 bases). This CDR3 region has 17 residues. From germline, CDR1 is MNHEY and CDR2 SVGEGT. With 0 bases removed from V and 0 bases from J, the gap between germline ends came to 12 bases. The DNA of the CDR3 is TGTGCCAGCAGTTACTCGACGACAGCCCTAGCCAAAAACATTCAGTACTTC. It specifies CASSYSTTALAKNIQYF.

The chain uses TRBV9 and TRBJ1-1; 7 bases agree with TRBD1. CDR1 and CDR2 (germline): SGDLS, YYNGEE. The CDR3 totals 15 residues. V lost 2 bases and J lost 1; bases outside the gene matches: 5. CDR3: CASSVWDSQNTEAFF. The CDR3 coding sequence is TGTGCCAGCAGCGTGTGGGACAGCCAGAACACTGAAGCTTTCTTT.

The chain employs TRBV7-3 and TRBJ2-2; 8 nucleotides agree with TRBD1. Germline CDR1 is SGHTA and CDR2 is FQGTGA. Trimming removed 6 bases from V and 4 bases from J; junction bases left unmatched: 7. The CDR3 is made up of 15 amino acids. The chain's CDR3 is CASRNGTGSTGELFF. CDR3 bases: TGTGCCAGCAGGAATGGGACAGGCTCCACCGGGGAGCTGTTTTTT.

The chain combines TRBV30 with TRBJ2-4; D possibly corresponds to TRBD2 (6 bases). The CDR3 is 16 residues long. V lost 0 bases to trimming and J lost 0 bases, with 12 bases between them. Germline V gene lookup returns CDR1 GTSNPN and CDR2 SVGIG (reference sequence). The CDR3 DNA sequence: TGTGCCTGGAGTGTCTACGGAGGGCTAGCCAAAAACATTCAGTACTTC. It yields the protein CAWSVYGGLAKNIQYF.

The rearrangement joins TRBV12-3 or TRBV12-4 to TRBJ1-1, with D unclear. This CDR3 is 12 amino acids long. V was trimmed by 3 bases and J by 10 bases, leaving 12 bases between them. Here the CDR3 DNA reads TGTGCCAGCAGTTTCGACACGTTCGGAGCTTTCTTT. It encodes CASSFDTFGAFF.

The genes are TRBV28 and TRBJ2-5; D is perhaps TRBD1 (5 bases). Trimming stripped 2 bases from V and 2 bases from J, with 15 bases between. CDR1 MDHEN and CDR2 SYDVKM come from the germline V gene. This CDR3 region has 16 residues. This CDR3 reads CASSLRGSTVQETQYF. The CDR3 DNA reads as TGTGCCAGCAGTTTAAGGGGATCGACAGTTCAAGAGACCCAGTACTTC. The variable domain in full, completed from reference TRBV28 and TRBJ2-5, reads DVKVTQSSRYLVKRTGEKVFLECVQDMDHENMFWYRQDPGLGLRLIYFSYDVKMKEKGDIPEGYSVSREKKERFSLILESASTNQTSMYLCASSLRGSTVQETQYFGPGTRLLVL.

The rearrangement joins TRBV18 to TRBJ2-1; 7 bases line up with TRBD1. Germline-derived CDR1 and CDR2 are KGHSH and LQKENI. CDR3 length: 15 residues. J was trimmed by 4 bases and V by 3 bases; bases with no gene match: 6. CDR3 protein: CASSPTGVEYNEQFF. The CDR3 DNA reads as TGTGCCAGCTCACCCACAGGGGTCGAATACAATGAGCAGTTCTTC.

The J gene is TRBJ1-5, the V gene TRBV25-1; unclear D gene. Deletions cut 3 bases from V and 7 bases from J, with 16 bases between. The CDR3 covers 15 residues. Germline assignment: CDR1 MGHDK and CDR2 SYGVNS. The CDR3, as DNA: TGTGCCAGCAGTGATTTGCGTTCGGACTCCCAGCCCCAGCATTTT. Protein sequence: CASSDLRSDSQPQHF.

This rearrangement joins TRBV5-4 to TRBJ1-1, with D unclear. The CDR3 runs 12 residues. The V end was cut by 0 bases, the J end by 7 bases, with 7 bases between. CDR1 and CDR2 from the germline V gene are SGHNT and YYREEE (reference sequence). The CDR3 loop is CASSLGFNEAFF. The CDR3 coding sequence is TGTGCCAGCAGCTTGGGTTTCAATGAAGCTTTCTTT. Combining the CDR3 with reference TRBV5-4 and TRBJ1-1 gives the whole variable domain ETGVTQSPTHLIKTRGQQVTLRCSSQSGHNTVSWYQQALGQGPQFIFQYYREEENGRGNFPPRFSGLQFPNYSSELNVNALELDDSALYLCASSLGFNEAFFGQGTRLTVV.

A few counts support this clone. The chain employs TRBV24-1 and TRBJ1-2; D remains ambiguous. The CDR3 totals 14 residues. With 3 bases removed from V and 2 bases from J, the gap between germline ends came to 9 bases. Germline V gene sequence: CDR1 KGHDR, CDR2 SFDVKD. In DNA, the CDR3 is TGTGCCACCAGTGATCCCAATCTAAACTATGGCTACACCTTC. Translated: CATSDPNLNYGYTF.

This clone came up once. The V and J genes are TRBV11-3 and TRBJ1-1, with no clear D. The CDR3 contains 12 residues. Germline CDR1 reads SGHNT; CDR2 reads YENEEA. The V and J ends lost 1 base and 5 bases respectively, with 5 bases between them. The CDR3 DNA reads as TGTGCCAGCAGCTTAGCTAGGACTGAAGCTTTCTTT. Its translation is CASSLARTEAFF.

The DNA for the CDR3 is TGTGCCAGCAGCTCTGGGACAGGGACTAATTCACCCCTCCACTTT. The encoded protein is CASSSGTGTNSPLHF. The gene calls are TRBV5-4 and TRBJ1-6; the match to TRBD1 covers 9 bases. The CDR3 spans 15 residues. J gave up 6 bases and V 3 bases, and 4 bases lay outside the gene matches. Looked up from germline, CDR1 is SGHNT and CDR2 is YYREEE (reference sequence).

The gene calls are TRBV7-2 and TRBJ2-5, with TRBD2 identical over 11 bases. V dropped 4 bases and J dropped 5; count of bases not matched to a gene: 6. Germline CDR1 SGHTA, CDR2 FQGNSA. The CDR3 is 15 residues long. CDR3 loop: CASSSPSGRRETQYF. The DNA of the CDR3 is TGTGCCAGCAGCTCCCCTAGCGGGAGGAGGGAGACCCAGTACTTC. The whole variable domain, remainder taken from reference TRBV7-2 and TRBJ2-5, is GAGVSQSPSNKVTEKGKDVELRCDPISGHTALYWYRQSLGQGLEFLIYFQGNSAPDKSGLPSDRFSAERTGGSVSTLTIQRTQQEDSAVYLCASSSPSGRRETQYFGPGTRLLVL.

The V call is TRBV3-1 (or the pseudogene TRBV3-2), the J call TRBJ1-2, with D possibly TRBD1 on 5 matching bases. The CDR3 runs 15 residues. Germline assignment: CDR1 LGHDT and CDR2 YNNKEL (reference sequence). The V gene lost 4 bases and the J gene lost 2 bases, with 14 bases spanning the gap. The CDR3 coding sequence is TGTGCCAGCAGCCCTACCTTGGACAAAAACTATGGCTACACCTTC. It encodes CASSPTLDKNYGYTF.

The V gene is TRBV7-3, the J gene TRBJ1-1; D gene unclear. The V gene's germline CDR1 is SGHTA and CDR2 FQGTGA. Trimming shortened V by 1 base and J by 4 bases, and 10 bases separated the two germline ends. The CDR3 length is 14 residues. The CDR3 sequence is CASSLISGATEAFF. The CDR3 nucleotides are TGTGCCAGCAGCTTAATTTCGGGTGCCACTGAAGCTTTCTTT. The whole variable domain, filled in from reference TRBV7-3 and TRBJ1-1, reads GAGVSQTPSNKVTEKGKYVELRCDPISGHTALYWYRQSLGQGPEFLIYFQGTGAADDSGLPNDRFFAVRPEGSVSTLKIQRTERGDSAVYLCASSLISGATEAFFGQGTRLTVV.

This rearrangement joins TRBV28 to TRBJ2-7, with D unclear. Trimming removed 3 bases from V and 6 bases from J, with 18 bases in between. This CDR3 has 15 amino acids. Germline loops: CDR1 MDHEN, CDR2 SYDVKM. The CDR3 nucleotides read TGTGCCAGCAGTTTCGATGGCCCCCGATCGTTCGAGCAGTACTTC. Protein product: CASSFDGPRSFEQYF. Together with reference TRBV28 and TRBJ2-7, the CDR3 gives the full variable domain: DVKVTQSSRYLVKRTGEKVFLECVQDMDHENMFWYRQDPGLGLRLIYFSYDVKMKEKGDIPEGYSVSREKKERFSLILESASTNQTSMYLCASSFDGPRSFEQYFGPGTRLTVT.

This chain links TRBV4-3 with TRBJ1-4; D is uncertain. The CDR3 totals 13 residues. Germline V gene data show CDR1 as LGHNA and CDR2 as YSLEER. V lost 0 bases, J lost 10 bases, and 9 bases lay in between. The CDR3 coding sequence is TGCGCCAGCAGCCAAGATGGGAGGGTAAAACTGTTTTTT. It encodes CASSQDGRVKLFF.

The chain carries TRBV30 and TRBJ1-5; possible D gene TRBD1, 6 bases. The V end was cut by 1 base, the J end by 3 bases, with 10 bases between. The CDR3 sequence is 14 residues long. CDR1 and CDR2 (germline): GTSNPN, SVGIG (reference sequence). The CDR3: CAWSAGTINQPQHF. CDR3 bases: TGTGCCTGGAGTGCCGGGACAATCAATCAGCCCCAGCATTTT. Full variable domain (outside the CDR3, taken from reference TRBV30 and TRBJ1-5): SQTIHQWPATLVQPVGSPLSLECTVEGTSNPNLYWYRQAAGRGLQLLFYSVGIGQISSEVPQNLSASRPQDRQFILSSKKLLLSDSGFYLCAWSAGTINQPQHFGDGTRLSIL.

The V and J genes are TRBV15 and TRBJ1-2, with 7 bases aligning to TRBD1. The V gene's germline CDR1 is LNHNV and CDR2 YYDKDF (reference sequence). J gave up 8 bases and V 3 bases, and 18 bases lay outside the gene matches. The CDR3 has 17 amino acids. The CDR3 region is CATSRKQGPPESAGYTF. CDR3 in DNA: TGTGCCACCAGCAGGAAACAGGGGCCGCCGGAGAGTGCGGGCTACACCTTC. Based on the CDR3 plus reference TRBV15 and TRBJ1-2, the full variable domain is DAMVIQNPRYQVTQFGKPVTLSCSQTLNHNVMYWYQQKSSQAPKLLFHYYDKDFNNEADTPDNFQSRRPNTSFCFLDIRSPGLGDTAMYLCATSRKQGPPESAGYTFGSGTRLTVV.

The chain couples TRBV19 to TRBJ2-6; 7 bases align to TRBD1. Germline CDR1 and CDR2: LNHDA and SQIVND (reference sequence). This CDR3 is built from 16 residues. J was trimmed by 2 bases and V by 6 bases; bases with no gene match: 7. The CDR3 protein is CASRRGTGAGANVLTF. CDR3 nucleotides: TGTGCCAGTAGGAGAGGAACAGGGGCTGGGGCCAACGTCCTGACTTTC.

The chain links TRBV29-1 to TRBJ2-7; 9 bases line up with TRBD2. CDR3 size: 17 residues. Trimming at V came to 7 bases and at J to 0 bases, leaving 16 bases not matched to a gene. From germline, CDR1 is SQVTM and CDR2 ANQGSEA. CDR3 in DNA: TGCAGCGCCACACTAGCGGGCCCTAAAATTAACTCCTACGAGCAGTACTTC. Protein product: CSATLAGPKINSYEQYF.

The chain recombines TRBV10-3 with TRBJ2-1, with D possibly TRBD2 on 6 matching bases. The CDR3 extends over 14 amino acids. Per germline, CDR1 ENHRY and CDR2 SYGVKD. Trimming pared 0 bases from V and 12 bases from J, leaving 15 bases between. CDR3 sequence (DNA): TGTGCCATCAGTGAGTCCATCACGGGGGTGGGGCAGTTCTTC. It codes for CAISESITGVGQFF.

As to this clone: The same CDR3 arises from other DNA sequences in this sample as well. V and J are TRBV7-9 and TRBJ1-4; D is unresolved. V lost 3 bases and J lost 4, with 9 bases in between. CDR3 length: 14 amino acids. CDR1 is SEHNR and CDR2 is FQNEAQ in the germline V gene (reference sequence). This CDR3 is CASSLGRSNEKLFF. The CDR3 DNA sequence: TGTGCCAGCAGCTTGGGGAGGAGTAATGAAAAACTGTTTTTT.

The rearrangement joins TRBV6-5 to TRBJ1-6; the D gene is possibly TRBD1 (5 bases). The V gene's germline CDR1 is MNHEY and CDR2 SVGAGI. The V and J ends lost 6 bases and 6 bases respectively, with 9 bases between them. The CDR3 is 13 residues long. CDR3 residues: CASSRQINSPLHF. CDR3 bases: TGTGCCAGCAGCCGACAGATTAATTCACCCCTCCACTTT.

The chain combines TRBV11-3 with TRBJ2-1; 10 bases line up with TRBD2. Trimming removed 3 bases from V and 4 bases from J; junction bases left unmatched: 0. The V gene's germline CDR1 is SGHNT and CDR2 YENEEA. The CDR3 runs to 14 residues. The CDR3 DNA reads TGTGCCAGCAGCTTTAGCGGGGGGTACAATGAGCAGTTCTTC. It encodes CASSFSGGYNEQFF.